This T cell receptor (beta chain) came from a study of CD8+ T cells in alopecia areata. Germline loops: CDR1 SGDLS, CDR2 YYNGEE. With 0 bases removed from V and 0 bases from J, the gap between germline ends came to 12 bases. This CDR3 is 16 amino acids long. cDNA reverse transcribed from extracted RNA served as the sequencing template. Profiled with immunoSEQ multiplex PCR; TCRdb holds only in-frame clones, not every one. The profile shows about 110,000 clones, approximately 61% of them singletons. The chain uses TRBV9 and TRBJ1-2; D uncertain. The source of this sequence is a human donor with alopecia areata. Source material: NKG2D-low CD8+ T cells sorted from blood. CDR3 sequence reads: CASSVGGGSANYGYTF. The CDR3 DNA sequence: TGTGCCAGCAGCGTAGGAGGTGGTAGCGCTAACTATGGCTACACCTTC.